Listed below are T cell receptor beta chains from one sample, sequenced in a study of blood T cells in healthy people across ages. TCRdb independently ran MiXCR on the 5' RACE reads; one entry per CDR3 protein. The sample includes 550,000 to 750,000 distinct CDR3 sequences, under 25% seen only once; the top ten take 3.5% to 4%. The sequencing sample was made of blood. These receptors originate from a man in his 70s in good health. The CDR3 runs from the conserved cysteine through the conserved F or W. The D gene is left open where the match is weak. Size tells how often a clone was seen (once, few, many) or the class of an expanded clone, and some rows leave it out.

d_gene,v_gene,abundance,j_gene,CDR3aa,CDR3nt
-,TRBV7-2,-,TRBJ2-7,CASSLALISKNEQYF,TGTGCCAGCAGCTTAGCGCTAATTAGTAAAAACGAGCAGTACTTC
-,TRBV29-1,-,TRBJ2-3,CSVNLLESPSTDTQYF,TGCAGCGTCAACCTACTAGAGTCCCCTAGCACAGATACGCAGTATTTT
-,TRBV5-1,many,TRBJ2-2,CASSKGDGDTGELFF,TGCGCCAGCAGCAAGGGTGACGGGGACACCGGGGAGCTGTTTTTT
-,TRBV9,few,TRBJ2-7,CASSRGVEQYF,TGTGCCAGCAGCAGGGGCGTCGAGCAGTACTTC
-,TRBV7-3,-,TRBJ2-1,CASSPQVTSDEQFF,TGTGCCAGCAGCCCGCAAGTGACTTCGGATGAGCAGTTCTTC
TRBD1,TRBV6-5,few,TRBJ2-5,CASSLRTGGGFETQYF,TGTGCCAGCAGTTTGAGGACAGGGGGGGGATTTGAGACCCAGTACTTC
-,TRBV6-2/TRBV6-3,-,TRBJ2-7,CASSHSMRATFFDEQYF,TGTGCCAGCAGTCACTCGATGAGGGCCACCTTCTTCGACGAGCAGTACTTC
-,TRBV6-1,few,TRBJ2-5,CASRLLGLEGETQYF,TGTGCCAGCAGACTACTAGGACTTGAGGGAGAGACCCAGTACTTC
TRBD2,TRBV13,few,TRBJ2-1,CASSSPAGAKYNEQFF,TGTGCCAGCAGCTCCCCAGCGGGAGCAAAGTACAATGAGCAGTTCTTC
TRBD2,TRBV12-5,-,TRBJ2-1,CASGEGSGRDEQFF,TGTGCTAGTGGGGAAGGTAGCGGGAGGGACGAGCAGTTCTTC
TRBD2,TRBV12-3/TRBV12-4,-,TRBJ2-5,CASSLTRLAGDEQYF,TGTGCCAGCAGTTTAACCCGACTAGCGGGTGATGAGCAGTACTTC
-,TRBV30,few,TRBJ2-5,CAWSVGEIETQYF,TGTGCCTGGAGTGTGGGAGAAATCGAGACCCAGTACTTC
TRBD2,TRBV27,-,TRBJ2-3,CASSPRTSGRTDTQYF,TGTGCCAGCAGCCCAAGGACTAGCGGACGCACAGATACGCAGTATTTT
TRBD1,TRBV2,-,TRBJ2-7,CASSYGTGSLYEQYF,TGTGCCAGCAGTTACGGGACAGGGAGCCTCTACGAGCAGTACTTC
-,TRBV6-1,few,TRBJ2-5,CASSDGGSPTKETQYF,TGTGCCAGCAGTGATGGGGGTAGCCCAACTAAAGAGACCCAGTACTTC
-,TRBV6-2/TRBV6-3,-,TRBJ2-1,CASSSRTGVGGMEQFF,TGTGCCAGCAGTTCAAGAACCGGAGTTGGGGGGATGGAGCAGTTCTTC
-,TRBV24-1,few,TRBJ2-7,CTTSDSLTGGIQYF,TGTACCACCAGTGATTCGTTGACAGGTGGGATACAGTACTTC
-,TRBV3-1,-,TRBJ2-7,CASSQDWRGPKSYEQYF,TGTGCCAGCAGCCAAGATTGGAGGGGCCCCAAATCCTACGAGCAGTACTTC
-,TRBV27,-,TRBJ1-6,CASSLSVSSYNSPLHF,TGTGCCAGCAGTTTATCTGTGAGCTCCTATAATTCACCCCTCCACTTT
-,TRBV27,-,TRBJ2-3,CASSFRGRGGATDTQYF,TGTGCCAGCAGTTTTAGAGGTAGAGGGGGTGCCACAGATACGCAGTATTTT